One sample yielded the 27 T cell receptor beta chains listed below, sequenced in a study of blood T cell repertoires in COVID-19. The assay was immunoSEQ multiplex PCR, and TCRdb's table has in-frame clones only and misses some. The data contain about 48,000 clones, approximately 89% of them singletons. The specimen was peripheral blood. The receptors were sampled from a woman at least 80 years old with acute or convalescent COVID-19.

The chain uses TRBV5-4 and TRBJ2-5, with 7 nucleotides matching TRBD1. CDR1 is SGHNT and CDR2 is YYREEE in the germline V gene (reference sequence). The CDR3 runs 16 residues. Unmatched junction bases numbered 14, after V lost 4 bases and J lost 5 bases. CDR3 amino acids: CASSHRDRDGEETQYF. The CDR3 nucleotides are TGTGCCAGCAGCCACCGAGACAGGGACGGGGAGGAGACCCAGTACTTC.

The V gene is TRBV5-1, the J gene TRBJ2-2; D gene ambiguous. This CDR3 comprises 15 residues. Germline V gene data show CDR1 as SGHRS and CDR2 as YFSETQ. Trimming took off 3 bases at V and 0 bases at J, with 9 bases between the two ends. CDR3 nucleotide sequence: TGCGCCAGCAGCTCTTTGCAGTCGAACACCGGGGAGCTGTTTTTT. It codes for CASSSLQSNTGELFF.

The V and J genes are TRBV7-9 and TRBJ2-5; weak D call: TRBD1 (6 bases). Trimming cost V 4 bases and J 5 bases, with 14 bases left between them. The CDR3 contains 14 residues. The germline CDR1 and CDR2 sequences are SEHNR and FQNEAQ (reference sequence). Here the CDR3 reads CASSYTGQEETQYF. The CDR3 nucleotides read TGTGCCAGCAGCTATACAGGGCAAGAGGAGACCCAGTACTTC.

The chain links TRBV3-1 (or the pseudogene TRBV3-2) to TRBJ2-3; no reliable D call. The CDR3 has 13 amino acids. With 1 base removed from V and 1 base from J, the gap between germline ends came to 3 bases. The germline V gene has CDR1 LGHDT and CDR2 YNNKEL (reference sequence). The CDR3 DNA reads TGTGCCAGCAGCCAAGTAGGCACAGATACGCAGTATTTT. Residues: CASSQVGTDTQYF.

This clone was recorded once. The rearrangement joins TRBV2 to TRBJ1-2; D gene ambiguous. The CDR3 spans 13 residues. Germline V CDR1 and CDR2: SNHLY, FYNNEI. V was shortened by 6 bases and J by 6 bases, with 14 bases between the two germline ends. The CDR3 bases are TGTGCCAGCAGCGAAAGTAGAGGAGATGGCTACACCTTC. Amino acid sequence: CASSESRGDGYTF.

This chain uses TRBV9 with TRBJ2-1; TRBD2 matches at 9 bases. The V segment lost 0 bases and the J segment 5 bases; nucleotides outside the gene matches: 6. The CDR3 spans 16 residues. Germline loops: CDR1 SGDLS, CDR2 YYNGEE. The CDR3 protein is CASSVGLAGLNNEQFF. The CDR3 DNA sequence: TGTGCCAGCAGCGTAGGGCTAGCGGGGTTGAACAATGAGCAGTTCTTC. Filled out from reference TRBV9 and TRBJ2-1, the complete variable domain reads DSGVTQTPKHLITATGQRVTLRCSPRSGDLSVYWYQQSLDQGLQFLIQYYNGEERAKGNILERFSAQQFPDLHSELNLSSLELGDSALYFCASSVGLAGLNNEQFFGPGTRLTVL.

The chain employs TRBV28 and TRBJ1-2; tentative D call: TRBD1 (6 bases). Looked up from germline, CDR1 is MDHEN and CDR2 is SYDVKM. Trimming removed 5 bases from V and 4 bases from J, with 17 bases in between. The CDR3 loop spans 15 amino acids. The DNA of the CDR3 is TGTGCCAGCAGTCTCACGGACAGCTCCTTCTATGGCTACACCTTC. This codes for CASSLTDSSFYGYTF.

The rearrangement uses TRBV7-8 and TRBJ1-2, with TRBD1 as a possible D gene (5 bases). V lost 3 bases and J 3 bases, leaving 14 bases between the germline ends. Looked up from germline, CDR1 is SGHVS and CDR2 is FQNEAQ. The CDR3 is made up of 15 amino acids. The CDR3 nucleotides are TGTGCCAGCAGCTTCTCGGCAGGGTATGACTATGGCTACACCTTC. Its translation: CASSFSAGYDYGYTF.

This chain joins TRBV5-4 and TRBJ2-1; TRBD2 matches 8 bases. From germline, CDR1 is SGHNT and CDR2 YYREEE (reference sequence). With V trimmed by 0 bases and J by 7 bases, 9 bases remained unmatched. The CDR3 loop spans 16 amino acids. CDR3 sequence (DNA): TGTGCCAGCAGCTTGGTGGCGGGGGGCCTCCTGAATGAGCAGTTCTTC. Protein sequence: CASSLVAGGLLNEQFF. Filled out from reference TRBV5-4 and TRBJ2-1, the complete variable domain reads ETGVTQSPTHLIKTRGQQVTLRCSSQSGHNTVSWYQQALGQGPQFIFQYYREEENGRGNFPPRFSGLQFPNYSSELNVNALELDDSALYLCASSLVAGGLLNEQFFGPGTRLTVL.

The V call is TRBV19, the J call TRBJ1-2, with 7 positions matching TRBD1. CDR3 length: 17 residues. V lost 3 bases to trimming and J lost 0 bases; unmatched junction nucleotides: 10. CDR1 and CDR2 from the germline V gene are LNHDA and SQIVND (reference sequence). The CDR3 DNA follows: TGTGCCAGTAGTATGCCGTTGTACAGGGGAGCTAACTATGGCTACACCTTC. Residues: CASSMPLYRGANYGYTF.

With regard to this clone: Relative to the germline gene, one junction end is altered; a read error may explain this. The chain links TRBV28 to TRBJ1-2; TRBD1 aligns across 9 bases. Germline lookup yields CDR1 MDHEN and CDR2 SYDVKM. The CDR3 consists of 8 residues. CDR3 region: CVAGTGSF. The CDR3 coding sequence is TGCGTGGCCGGGACAGGGAGCTTC.

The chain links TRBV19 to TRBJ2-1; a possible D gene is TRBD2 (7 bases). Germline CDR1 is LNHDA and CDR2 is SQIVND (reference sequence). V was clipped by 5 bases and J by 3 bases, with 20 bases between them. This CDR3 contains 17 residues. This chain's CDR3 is CASSALRRRGLYNEQFF. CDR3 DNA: TGTGCCAGTAGTGCCCTCCGCCGGCGGGGGCTCTACAATGAGCAGTTCTTC.

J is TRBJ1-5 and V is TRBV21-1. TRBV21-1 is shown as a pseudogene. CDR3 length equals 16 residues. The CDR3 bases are TGTGCCAGCAGCAAAGTTTCCCGGGGTCGGAGTCAGCCCCAGCATTTT. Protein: CASSKVSRGRSQPQHF.

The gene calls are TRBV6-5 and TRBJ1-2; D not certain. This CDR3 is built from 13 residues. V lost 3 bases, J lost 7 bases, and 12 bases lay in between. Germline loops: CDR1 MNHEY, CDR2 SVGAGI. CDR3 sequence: CASSYGGWVGYTF. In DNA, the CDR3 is TGTGCCAGCAGTTATGGAGGGTGGGTTGGCTACACCTTC.

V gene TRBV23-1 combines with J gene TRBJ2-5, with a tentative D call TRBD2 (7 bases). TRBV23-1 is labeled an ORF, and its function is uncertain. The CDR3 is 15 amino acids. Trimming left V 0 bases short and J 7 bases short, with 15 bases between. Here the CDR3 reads CASSQSWGGAGTQYF. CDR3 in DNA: TGCGCCAGCAGTCAATCATGGGGGGGGGCCGGGACCCAGTACTTC.

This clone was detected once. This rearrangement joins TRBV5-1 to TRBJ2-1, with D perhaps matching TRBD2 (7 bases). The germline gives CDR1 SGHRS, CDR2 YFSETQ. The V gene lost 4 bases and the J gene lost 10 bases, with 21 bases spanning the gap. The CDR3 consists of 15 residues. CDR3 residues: CASSEGLVEGGEQFF. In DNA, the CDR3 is TGCGCCAGCAGCGAAGGACTAGTAGAGGGGGGAGAGCAGTTCTTC.

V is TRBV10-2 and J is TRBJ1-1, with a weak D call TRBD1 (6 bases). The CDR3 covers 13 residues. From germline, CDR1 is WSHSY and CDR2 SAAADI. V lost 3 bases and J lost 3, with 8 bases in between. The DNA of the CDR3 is TGCGCCAGCAGTGAACAGGGATACACTGAAGCTTTCTTT. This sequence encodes CASSEQGYTEAFF.

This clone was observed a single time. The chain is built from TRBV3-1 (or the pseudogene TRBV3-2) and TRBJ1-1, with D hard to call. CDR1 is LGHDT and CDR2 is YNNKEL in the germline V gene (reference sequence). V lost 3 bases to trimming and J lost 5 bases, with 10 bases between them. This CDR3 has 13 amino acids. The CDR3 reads CASSQMVRTEAFF. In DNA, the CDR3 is TGTGCCAGCAGCCAGATGGTGAGGACTGAAGCTTTCTTT.

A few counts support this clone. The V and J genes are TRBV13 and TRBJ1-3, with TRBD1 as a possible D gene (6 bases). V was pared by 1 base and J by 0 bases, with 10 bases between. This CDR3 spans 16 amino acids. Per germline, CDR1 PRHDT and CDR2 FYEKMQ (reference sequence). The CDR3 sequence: CASSLDGGHSGNTIYF. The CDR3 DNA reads TGTGCCAGCAGCTTAGATGGGGGCCACTCTGGAAACACCATATATTTT.

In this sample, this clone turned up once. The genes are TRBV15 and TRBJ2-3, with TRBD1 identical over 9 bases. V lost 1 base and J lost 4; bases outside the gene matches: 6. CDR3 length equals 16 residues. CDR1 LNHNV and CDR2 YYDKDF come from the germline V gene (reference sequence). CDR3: CATSRGGQGSADTQYF. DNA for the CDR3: TGTGCCACCAGCAGAGGGGGACAGGGAAGCGCAGATACGCAGTATTTT. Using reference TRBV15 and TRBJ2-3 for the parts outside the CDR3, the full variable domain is DAMVIQNPRYQVTQFGKPVTLSCSQTLNHNVMYWYQQKSSQAPKLLFHYYDKDFNNEADTPDNFQSRRPNTSFCFLDIRSPGLGDTAMYLCATSRGGQGSADTQYFGPGTRLTVL.

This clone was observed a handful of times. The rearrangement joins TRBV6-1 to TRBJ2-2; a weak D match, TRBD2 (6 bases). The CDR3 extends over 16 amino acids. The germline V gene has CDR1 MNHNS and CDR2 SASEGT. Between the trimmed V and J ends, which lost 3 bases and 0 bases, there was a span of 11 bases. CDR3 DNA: TGTGCCAGCAGTGAGAGGGGCGGGGCGAACACCGGGGAGCTGTTTTTT. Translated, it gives CASSERGGANTGELFF.

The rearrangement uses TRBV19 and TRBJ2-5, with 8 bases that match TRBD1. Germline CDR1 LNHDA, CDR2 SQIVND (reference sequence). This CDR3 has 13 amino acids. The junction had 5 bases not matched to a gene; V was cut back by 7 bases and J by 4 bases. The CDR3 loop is CASTSTGGETQYF. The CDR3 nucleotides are TGTGCCAGTACGTCAACAGGGGGAGAGACCCAGTACTTC.

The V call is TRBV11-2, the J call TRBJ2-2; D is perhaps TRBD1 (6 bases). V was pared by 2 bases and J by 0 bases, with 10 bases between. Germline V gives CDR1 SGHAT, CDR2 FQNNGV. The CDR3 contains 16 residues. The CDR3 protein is CASSLNGQSNTGELFF. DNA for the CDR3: TGTGCCAGCAGCTTAAACGGACAGTCGAACACCGGGGAGCTGTTTTTT.

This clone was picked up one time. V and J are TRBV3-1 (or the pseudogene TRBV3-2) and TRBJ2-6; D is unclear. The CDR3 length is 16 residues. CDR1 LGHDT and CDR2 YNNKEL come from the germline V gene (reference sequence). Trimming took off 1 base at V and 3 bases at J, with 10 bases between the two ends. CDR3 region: CASSQVSFGGANVLTF. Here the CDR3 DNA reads TGTGCCAGCAGCCAAGTAAGCTTTGGTGGGGCCAACGTCCTGACTTTC.

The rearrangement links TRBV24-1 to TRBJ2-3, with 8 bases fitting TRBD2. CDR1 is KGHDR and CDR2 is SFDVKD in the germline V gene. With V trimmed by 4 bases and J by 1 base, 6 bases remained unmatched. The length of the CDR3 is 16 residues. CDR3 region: CATSDPSRGGTDTQYF. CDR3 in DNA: TGTGCCACCAGTGACCCCTCGCGGGGGGGCACAGATACGCAGTATTTT.

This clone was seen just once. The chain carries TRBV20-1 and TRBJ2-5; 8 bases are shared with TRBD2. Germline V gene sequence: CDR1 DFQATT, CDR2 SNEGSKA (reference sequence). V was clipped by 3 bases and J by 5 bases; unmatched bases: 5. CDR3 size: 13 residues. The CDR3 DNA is TGCAGTGCTAGTCCGGGACTAGACGAGACCCAGTACTTC. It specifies CSASPGLDETQYF.

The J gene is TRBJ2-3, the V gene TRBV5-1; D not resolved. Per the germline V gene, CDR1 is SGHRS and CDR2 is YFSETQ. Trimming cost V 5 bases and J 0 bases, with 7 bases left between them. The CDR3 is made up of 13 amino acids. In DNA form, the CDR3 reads TGCGCCAGCAGTCCTACTAGCACAGATACGCAGTATTTT. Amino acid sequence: CASSPTSTDTQYF.